The rows below give T cell receptor beta chains drawn from one sample of a study of blood T cell repertoires in COVID-19. Profiled with immunoSEQ multiplex PCR; TCRdb holds only in-frame clones, not every one. The data show about 80,000 clones, roughly four fifths seen once. Sample: peripheral blood. The receptors originated from an elderly man with acute or convalescent COVID-19. Both conserved end residues are trimmed from each CDR3.

v_call	j_call	cdr3_aa
TRBV11-2	TRBJ1-1	ASSQELSRGTEAF
TRBV12-5	TRBJ1-5	ARPVPRLNSNQPQH
TRBV28	TRBJ2-3	ASCSGGATDTQY
TRBV9	TRBJ2-1	ASSVGEPSNNEQF
TRBV18	TRBJ1-1	ASSPIQGGDTEAF
TRBV20-1	TRBJ2-1	SASESTYNEQF
TRBV9	TRBJ2-2	ASSVATTGELF
TRBV19	TRBJ2-3	ASSLYGTGAPDTQY
TRBV9	TRBJ1-1	ASSVSRDRNTEAF
TRBV28	TRBJ2-7	ASGALQGPYEQY
TRBV19	TRBJ1-2	ASHPDSLGRSGYT
TRBV30	TRBJ1-5	AWTIADHQPQH
TRBV29-1	TRBJ2-1	SASGVNDDEQF
TRBV5-4	TRBJ2-3	ASSSRPTGGTTDTQY
TRBV12-5	TRBJ2-2	ASGLGQSDTGELF
TRBV7-3	TRBJ2-5	ASTLSAGVGETQY
TRBV5-8	TRBJ1-1	ASSFPTGKWTEAF
TRBV7-2	TRBJ1-2	ASSFLGSSGYT
TRBV14	TRBJ2-1	ASSQTGGRFNEQF
TRBV10-2	TRBJ2-7	ASRLGWTYEQY
TRBV9	TRBJ2-7	ASSVGASQLPYEQY
TRBV7-9	TRBJ2-2	ASSLYSTNLNTGELF
TRBV30	TRBJ1-1	AWTDRGYNTEAF
TRBV14	TRBJ2-1	ASSPDTLGEQF
TRBV5-6	TRBJ1-4	ASSLGRLANEKLF
TRBV19	TRBJ1-2	ASSMPQGGSGYGYT
TRBV7-3	TRBJ2-5	ASSLGLAGLETQY
TRBV11-1	TRBJ1-1	ASSPGQGARTEAF
TRBV5-1	TRBJ2-2	ASSFRPTGQDTGELF
TRBV23-1	TRBJ2-7	ASSQSPPRTGGVSHEQY
TRBV7-7	TRBJ1-4	ASSPGQGATNEKLF
TRBV27	TRBJ2-3	ASSDSGGAGDTQY